These 13 T cell receptor beta chains came from one sample sequenced in a study of OX40 agonist ivuxolimab in advanced cancers. Profiled with immunoSEQ multiplex PCR; TCRdb holds only in-frame clones, not every one. Of some 58,000 clones listed, about 86% were seen once; the top ten hold roughly an eighth. The material sequenced was CD4+ or CD8+ T cells sorted from blood, taken in a trial of the OX40 agonist ivuxolimab. Receptor source: an adult with an advanced solid tumor such as melanoma, head and neck, liver or kidney cancer.

In its sample, this clone was seen once. The CDR3 spells CASSLGGGWFYGYTF. The CDR3 bases are TGTGCCAGCAGCTTGGGAGGGGGCTGGTTCTATGGCTACACCTTC. The chain couples TRBV5-5 to TRBJ1-2, with 7 bases that match TRBD1. The CDR3 has 15 amino acids. J lost 4 bases, V lost 0 bases, and 6 bases had no gene match. Germline CDR1 is SGHKS and CDR2 is YYEKEE (reference sequence).

The genes are TRBV6-1 and TRBJ2-7; 7 positions agree with TRBD2. The CDR3 is 13 amino acids. The junction had 3 bases not matched to a gene; V was cut back by 7 bases and J by 0 bases. The germline V gene encodes CDR1 MNHNS and CDR2 SASEGT. This CDR3 reads CASNRGSSYEQYF. CDR3 sequence (DNA): TGTGCCAGCAATCGCGGGAGCTCCTACGAGCAGTACTTC.

The chain is built from TRBV30 and TRBJ2-7; D perhaps matches TRBD1 (5 bases). Germline V gives CDR1 GTSNPN, CDR2 SVGIG (reference sequence). This CDR3 is built from 14 residues. Between the trimmed V and J ends, which lost 3 bases and 7 bases, there was a span of 19 bases. CDR3 amino acids: CAWRADSRYREQYF. In nucleotides, the CDR3 is TGTGCCTGGAGGGCCGACAGCCGGTATAGGGAGCAGTACTTC. The variable domain in full, with the rest retrieved from reference TRBV30 and TRBJ2-7, is SQTIHQWPATLVQPVGSPLSLECTVEGTSNPNLYWYRQAAGRGLQLLFYSVGIGQISSEVPQNLSASRPQDRQFILSSKKLLLSDSGFYLCAWRADSRYREQYFGPGTRLTVT.

This chain uses TRBV5-6 with TRBJ1-5; TRBD1 is a possible D gene (5 bases). The CDR3 covers 14 residues. Germline V gives CDR1 SGHDT, CDR2 YYEEEE. Deletions cut 3 bases from V and 3 bases from J, with 10 bases between. The CDR3 bases are TGTGCCAGCAGCTACCAGGGTCTCAATCAGCCCCAGCATTTT. Translating it yields CASSYQGLNQPQHF.

The J gene is TRBJ2-3, the V gene TRBV9; TRBD1 is a possible D gene (6 bases). The germline gives CDR1 SGDLS, CDR2 YYNGEE. V lost 2 bases and J 0 bases, leaving 10 bases between the germline ends. The CDR3 contains 15 residues. The CDR3 spells CASSVGDRSTDTQYF. Written as DNA, the CDR3 is TGTGCCAGCAGCGTTGGAGACAGGAGCACAGATACGCAGTATTTT.

The V gene is TRBV5-1, the J gene TRBJ2-2, with D hard to call. The CDR3 has 11 residues. CDR1 and CDR2 from the germline V gene are SGHRS and YFSETQ. The V end lost 7 bases, the J end lost 6 bases, and 7 bases lay between the germline ends. The CDR3 protein is CASFDAGELFF. DNA for the CDR3: TGCGCCAGCTTCGACGCCGGGGAGCTGTTTTTT. The complete variable domain, with remaining parts taken from reference TRBV5-1 and TRBJ2-2, reads KAGVTQTPRYLIKTRGQQVTLSCSPISGHRSVSWYQQTPGQGLQFLFEYFSETQRNKGNFPGRFSGRQFSNSRSEMNVSTLELGDSALYLCASFDAGELFFGEGSRLTVL.

To note about this clone: An end of the junction does not agree with germline; a read error may underlie this. The gene calls are TRBV6-1 and TRBJ1-2, with 7 nucleotides matching TRBD1. Germline values: CDR1 MNHNS, CDR2 SASEGT. The CDR3 spans 13 residues. In nucleotides, the CDR3 is TGTACCAGCAGCCAGGGACAGAGCTATGGCTACACCTTC. Translation gives CTSSQGQSYGYTF.

V and J are TRBV6-6 and TRBJ2-1, with TRBD2 matching 8 bases. The length of the CDR3 is 15 residues. V lost 5 bases to trimming and J lost 4 bases; unmatched junction nucleotides: 7. Germline V gene lookup returns CDR1 MNHNY and CDR2 SVGAGI (reference sequence). CDR3 nucleotides: TGTGCCAGCAGTGTGAGAGCGGGGGTTTACAATGAGCAGTTCTTC. Translating gives CASSVRAGVYNEQFF.

The gene calls are TRBV29-1 and TRBJ2-7; 7 bases are shared with TRBD2. V dropped 5 bases and J dropped 1; count of bases not matched to a gene: 8. The CDR3 is made up of 14 amino acids. Germline CDR1 and CDR2: SQVTM and ANQGSEA. The CDR3 sequence: CSVRREPFSYEQYF. The CDR3 nucleotides read TGCAGCGTTCGGCGGGAGCCCTTTTCCTACGAGCAGTACTTC.

The chain combines TRBV20-1 with TRBJ2-1; D unresolved. This CDR3 has 11 amino acids. CDR1 and CDR2 (germline): DFQATT, SNEGSKA (reference sequence). V dropped 3 bases and J dropped 8 bases, with 8 bases sitting between them. The CDR3 spells CSASETDEQFF. The CDR3 DNA reads as TGCAGTGCTAGTGAGACGGATGAGCAGTTCTTC.

This chain joins TRBV18 and TRBJ2-7; 9 bases align to TRBD1. Germline values: CDR1 KGHSH, CDR2 LQKENI. This CDR3 is built from 14 residues. The V segment lost 0 bases and the J segment 3 bases; nucleotides outside the gene matches: 0. The CDR3 bases are TGTGCCAGCTCACCACCGGGACAGGGCTACGAGCAGTACTTC. Protein sequence: CASSPPGQGYEQYF.

The chain couples TRBV10-3 to TRBJ1-1; 9 bases align to TRBD1. The CDR3 sequence is 15 residues long. Germline CDR1 ENHRY, CDR2 SYGVKD. V lost 2 bases, J lost 2 bases, and 3 bases stayed unmatched. Written as DNA, the CDR3 is TGTGCCATCAGTGAGCCGGGACAGGGAAACACTGAAGCTTTCTTT. Translated: CAISEPGQGNTEAFF.

The rearrangement uses TRBV18 and TRBJ2-5; a possible D gene is TRBD1 (6 bases). The tail of the sequence fits TRBJ2-7 better, so the J call may be wrong. Germline values: CDR1 KGHSH, CDR2 LQKENI. CDR3 size: 15 residues. Written as DNA, the CDR3 is TGTGCCAGCTCCTCTGAGGGACACATCACCTACGAGCAGTACTTC. This gives the protein CASSSEGHITYEQYF.